The table lists the clone carrying this T cell receptor beta chain with a count of one. The sample belongs to a study of T cell responses to AZD1222 COVID-19 vaccine. Generated by immunoSEQ multiplex PCR, the TCRdb table keeps only in-frame clones and is missing some. The sample holds under 50,000 clones, around 90% seen once. This CDR3 spans 16 amino acids. With V trimmed by 1 base and J by 7 bases, 5 bases remained unmatched. CDR1 is MDHEN, CDR2 SYDVKM, per germline. The clonotype comes from an adult who received the AZD1222 COVID-19 vaccine. Sequenced here: peripheral blood, sampled 28 days after the second AZD1222 dose. The V call is TRBV28, the J call TRBJ2-1, with 12 bases fitting TRBD1. The CDR3, as DNA: TGTGCCAGCAGTTTATCCCCGGGACAGGGGGCAAATGAGCAGTTCTTC. Protein: CASSLSPGQGANEQFF. Filled out from reference TRBV28 and TRBJ2-1, the complete variable domain reads DVKVTQSSRYLVKRTGEKVFLECVQDMDHENMFWYRQDPGLGLRLIYFSYDVKMKEKGDIPEGYSVSREKKERFSLILESASTNQTSMYLCASSLSPGQGANEQFFGPGTRLTVL.